Sequencing of this TCR beta chain was carried out in a study of blood T cell repertoires in COVID-19. Study-level background: T cells, B-cell-depleted T cells, or PBMCs supplied cDNA or gDNA.

The CDR3 contains 12 residues. V dropped 3 bases and J dropped 5 bases, with 10 bases sitting between them. Germline-derived CDR1 and CDR2 are GTSNPN and SVGIG (reference sequence). Original handling: Amplification of reference gene primers provided the estimated nucleated cell counts. Repertoires were generated with immunoSEQ multiplex PCR, while TCRdb's copy carries only in-frame clones and drops some. From that table come the V and J calls and clone size; the DNA was used to work out D and trimming. The sample records fewer than 600,000 clones, 80% to 90% being singletons. A single count supports this clone.

Sequenced input: peripheral blood. The chain carries TRBV30 and TRBJ1-2, with D tentatively TRBD1 (6 bases). The receptor's source is a man younger than 35 with COVID-19, enrolled during active disease. CDR3 residues: CAWSQQGYGYTF. DNA for the CDR3: TGTGCCTGGAGCCAACAGGGTTATGGCTACACCTTC.